This T cell receptor beta chain is drawn from a study of blood T cell repertoires in COVID-19. Participants were aged about 18 to 89 years from about two dozen US areas. Cohort allocation depended upon clinical history that participants reported. Assay: immunoSEQ multiplex PCR; the TCRdb copy retains only in-frame clones and omits some. The repertoire holds fewer than 250,000 clones, with about 85% as singletons. Germline-derived CDR1 and CDR2 are MDHEN and SYDVKM. The length of the CDR3 is 15 residues. V lost 1 base and J lost 5, with 11 bases in between. This TCR was sampled from a man aged 25 to 40 who had recovered from COVID-19. The chain has TRBV28 and TRBJ1-4; D perhaps matches TRBD1 (6 bases). The sequenced sample was PBMCs or T cells enriched from blood (not recorded which). The CDR3: CASSLSGGLNEKLFF. The CDR3 region has the DNA TGTGCCAGCAGTTTATCGGGGGGCCTAAATGAAAAACTGTTTTTT.